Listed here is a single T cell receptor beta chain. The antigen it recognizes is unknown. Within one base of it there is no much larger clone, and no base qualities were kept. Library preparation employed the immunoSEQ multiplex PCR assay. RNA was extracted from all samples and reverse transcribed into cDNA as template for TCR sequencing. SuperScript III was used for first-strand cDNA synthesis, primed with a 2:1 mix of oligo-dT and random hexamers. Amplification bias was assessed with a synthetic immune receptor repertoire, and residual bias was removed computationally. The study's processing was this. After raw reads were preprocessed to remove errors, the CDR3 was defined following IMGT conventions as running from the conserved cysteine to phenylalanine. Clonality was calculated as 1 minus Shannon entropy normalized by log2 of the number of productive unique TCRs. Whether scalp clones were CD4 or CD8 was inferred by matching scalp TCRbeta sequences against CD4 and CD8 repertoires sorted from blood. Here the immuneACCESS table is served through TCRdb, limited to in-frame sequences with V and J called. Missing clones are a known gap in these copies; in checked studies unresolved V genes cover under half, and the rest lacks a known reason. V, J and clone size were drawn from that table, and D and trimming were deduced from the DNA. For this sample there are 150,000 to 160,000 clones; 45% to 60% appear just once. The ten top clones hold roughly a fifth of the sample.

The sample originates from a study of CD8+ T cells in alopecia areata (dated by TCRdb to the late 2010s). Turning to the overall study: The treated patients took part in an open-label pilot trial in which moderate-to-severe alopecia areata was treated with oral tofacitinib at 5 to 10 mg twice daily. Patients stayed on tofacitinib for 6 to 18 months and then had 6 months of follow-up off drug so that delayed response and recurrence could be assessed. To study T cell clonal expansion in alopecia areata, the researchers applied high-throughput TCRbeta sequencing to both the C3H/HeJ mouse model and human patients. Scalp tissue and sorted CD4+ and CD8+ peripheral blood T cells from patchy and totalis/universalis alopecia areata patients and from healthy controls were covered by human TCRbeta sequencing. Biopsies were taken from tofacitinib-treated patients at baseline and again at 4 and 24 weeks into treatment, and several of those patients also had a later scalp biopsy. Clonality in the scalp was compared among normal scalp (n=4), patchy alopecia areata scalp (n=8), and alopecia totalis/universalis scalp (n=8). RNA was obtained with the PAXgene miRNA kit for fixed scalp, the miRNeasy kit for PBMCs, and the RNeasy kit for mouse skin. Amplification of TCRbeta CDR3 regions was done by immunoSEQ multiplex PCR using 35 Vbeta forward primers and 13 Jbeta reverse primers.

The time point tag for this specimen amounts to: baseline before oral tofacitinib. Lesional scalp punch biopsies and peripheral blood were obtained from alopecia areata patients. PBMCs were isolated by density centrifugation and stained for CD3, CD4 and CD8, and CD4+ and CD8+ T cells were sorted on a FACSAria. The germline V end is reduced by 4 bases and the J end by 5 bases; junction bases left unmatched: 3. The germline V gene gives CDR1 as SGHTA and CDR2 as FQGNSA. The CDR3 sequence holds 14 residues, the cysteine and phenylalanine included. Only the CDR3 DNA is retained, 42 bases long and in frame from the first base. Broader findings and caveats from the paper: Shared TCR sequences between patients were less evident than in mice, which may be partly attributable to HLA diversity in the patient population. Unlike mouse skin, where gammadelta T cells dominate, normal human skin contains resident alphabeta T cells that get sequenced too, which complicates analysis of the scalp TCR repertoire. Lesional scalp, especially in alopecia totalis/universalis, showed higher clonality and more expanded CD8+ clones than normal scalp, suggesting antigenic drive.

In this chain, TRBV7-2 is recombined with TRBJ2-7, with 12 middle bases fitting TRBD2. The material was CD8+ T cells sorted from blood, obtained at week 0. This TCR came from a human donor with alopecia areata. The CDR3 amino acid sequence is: CASSSSGGVNEQYF. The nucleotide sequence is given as TGTGCCAGCAGCTCTAGCGGGGGGGTCAACGAGCAGTACTTC.